This TCR beta chain was identified in a study of breast tumors, draining lymph nodes, adjacent tissues (dated by TCRdb to 2015 to 2016). Regarding the study in general: In breast cancer patients, the study compared the TCR beta repertoires of tumor, adjacent nontumor tissue and axillary lymph nodes. The study was designed to assess the relationships and possible T-cell exchange between tumor, surrounding tissue and draining lymph node repertoires in human breast cancer.

The instrument was an Illumina HiSeq 2000. TCR beta chain libraries were generated through multiplex PCR amplification. High-throughput sequencing was used to analyze the amplified TCR beta chain products. TCRdb reanalyzed the raw reads on its own, using fastp at Q25 for trimming and MiXCR for clone calling, and kept in-frame beta chains. Rows with one shared CDR3 protein collapse into an entry with the most common genes and DNA. The sample table records about 230,000 distinct CDR3 sequences; around 32% of these occur just once. The ten largest clonotypes hold roughly 1.5% of the sample. V is cut back by 0 bases and J by 9 bases, with 6 bases in the junction unmatched. Taken from cysteine to phenylalanine, the CDR3 has 15 residues. Of the read, only the CDR3 DNA is kept; its 45 bases are in frame from base 1. CDR1 DFQATT and CDR2 SNEGSKA were looked up in the germline V gene (reference sequence). In regard to this clonotype: No cognate antigen has been identified for it. No per-base quality is available; no much larger clone lies one base away.

Results and caveats for the whole study, not just this receptor: The conclusion that tumor T cells originate in lymph nodes was presented as consistent with a hypothesis rather than as directly demonstrated. The data were considered consistent with the idea that most tumor T cells come from the lymph node and then expand in tumor tissue. Tumor T-cell repertoires showed less diversity than lymph node repertoires and more diversity than nontumor tissue repertoires, and tumor T-cell repertoires showed preferential V and J gene usage. The similarity between tumor and nontumor tissue repertoires was significantly greater in luminal-like breast cancer than in basal-like breast cancer.

Lymph node samples came from the axillary draining lymph nodes of breast cancer patients. Sequenced input: axillary lymph node tissue. The receptor chain draws on TRBV20-1 and TRBJ2-3; 13 junctional bases match TRBD2. The TCR comes from a female donor with breast cancer. Some clones in this sample may be carry-over from other donors' samples. This receptor has the CDR3 CSARDTSGRAGTQYF. In nucleotides, the sequence is TGCAGTGCTAGAGATACTAGCGGGAGGGCAGGAACGCAGTATTTT.